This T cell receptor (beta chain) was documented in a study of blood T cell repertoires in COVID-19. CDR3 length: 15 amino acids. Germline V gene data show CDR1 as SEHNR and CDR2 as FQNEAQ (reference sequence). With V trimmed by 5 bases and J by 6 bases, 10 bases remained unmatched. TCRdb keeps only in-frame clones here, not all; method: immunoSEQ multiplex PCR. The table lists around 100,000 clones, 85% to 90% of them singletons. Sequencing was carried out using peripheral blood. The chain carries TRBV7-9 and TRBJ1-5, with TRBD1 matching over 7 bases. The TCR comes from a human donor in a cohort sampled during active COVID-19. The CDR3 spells CASSPWDSKGQPQHF. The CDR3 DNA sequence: TGTGCCAGCAGCCCCTGGGACAGTAAGGGTCAGCCCCAGCATTTT.